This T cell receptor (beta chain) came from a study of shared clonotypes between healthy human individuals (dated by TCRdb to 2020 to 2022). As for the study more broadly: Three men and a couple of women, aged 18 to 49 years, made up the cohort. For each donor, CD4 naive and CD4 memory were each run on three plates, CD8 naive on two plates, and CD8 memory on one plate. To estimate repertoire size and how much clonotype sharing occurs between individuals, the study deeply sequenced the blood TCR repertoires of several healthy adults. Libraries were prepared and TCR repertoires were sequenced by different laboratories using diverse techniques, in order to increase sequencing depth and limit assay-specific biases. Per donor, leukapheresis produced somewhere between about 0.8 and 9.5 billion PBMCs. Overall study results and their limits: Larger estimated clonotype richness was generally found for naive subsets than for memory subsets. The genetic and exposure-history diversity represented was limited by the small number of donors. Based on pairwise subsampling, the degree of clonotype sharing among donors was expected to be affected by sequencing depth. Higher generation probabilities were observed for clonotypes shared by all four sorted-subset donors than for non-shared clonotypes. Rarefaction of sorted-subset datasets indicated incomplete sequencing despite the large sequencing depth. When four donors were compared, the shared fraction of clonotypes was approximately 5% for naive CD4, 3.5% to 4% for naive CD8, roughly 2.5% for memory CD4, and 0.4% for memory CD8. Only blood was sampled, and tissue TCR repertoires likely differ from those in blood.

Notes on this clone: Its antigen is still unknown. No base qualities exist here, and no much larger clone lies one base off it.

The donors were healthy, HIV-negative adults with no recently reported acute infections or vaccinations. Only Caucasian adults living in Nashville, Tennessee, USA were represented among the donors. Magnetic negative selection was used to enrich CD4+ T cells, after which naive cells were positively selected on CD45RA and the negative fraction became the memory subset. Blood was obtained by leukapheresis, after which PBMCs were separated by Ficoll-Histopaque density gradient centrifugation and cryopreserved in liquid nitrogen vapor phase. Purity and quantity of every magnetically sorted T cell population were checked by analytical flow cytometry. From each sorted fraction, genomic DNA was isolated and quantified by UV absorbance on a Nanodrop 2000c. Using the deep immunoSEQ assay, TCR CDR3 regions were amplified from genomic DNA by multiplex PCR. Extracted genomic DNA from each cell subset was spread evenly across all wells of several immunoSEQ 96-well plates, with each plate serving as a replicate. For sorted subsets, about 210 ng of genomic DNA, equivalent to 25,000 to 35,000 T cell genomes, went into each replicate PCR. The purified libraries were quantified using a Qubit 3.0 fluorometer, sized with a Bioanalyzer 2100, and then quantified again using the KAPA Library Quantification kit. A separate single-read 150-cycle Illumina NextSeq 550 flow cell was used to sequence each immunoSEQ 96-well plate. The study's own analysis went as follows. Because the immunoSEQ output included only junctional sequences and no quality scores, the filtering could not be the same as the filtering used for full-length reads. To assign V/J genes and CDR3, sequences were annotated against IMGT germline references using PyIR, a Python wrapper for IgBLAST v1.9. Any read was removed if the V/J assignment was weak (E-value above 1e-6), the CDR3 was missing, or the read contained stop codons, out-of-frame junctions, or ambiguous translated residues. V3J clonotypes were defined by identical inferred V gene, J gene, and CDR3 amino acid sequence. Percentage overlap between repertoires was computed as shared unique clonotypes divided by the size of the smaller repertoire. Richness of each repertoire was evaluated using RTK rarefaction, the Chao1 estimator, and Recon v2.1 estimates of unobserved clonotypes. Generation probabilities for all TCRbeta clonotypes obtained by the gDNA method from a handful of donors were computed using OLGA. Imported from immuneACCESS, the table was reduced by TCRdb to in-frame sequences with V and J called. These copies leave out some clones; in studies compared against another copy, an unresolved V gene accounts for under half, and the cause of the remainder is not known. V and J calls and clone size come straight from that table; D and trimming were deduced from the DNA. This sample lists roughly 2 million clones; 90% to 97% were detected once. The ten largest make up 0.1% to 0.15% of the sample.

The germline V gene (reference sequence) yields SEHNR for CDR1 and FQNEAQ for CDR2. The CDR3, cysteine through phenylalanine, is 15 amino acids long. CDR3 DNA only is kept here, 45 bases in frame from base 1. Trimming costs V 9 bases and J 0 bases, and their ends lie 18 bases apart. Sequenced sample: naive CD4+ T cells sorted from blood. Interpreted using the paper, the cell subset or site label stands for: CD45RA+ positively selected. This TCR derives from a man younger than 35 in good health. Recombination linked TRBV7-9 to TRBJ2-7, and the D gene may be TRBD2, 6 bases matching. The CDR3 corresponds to CARTTWGVPSYEQYF. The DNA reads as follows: TGTGCCAGAACTACGTGGGGGGTGCCCTCCTACGAGCAGTACTTC.